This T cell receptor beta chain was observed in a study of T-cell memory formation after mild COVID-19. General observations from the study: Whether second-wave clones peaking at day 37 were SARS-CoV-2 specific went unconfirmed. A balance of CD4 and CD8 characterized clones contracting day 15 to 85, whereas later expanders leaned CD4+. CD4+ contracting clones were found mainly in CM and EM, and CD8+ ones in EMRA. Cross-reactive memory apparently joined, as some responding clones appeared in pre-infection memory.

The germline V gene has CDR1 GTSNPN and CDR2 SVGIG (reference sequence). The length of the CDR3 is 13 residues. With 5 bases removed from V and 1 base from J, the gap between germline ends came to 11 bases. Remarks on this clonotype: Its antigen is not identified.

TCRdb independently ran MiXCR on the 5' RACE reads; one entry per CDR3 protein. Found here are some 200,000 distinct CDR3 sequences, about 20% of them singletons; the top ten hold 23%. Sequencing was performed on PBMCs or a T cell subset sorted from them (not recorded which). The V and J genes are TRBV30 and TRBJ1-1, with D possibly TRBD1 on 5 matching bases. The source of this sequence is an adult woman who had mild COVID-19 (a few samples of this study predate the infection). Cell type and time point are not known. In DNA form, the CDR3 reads TGTGCCTGGTCGCATACAGGGAACACTGAAGCTTTCTTT. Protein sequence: CAWSHTGNTEAFF. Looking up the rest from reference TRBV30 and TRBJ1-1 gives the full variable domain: SQTIHQWPATLVQPVGSPLSLECTVEGTSNPNLYWYRQAAGRGLQLLFYSVGIGQISSEVPQNLSASRPQDRQFILSSKKLLLSDSGFYLCAWSHTGNTEAFFGQGTRLTVV.